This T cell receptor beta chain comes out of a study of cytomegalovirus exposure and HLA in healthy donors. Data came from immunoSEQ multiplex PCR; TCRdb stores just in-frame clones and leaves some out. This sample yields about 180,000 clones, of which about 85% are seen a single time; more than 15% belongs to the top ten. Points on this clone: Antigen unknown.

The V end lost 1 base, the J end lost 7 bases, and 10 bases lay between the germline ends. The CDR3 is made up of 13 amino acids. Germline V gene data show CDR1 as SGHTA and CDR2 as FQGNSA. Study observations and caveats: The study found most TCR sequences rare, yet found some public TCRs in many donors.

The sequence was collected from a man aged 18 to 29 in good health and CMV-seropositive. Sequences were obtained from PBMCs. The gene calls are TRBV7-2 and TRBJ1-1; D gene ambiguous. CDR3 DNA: TGTGCCAGCAGCTTAGTTCTTCCCGGTGAAGCTTTCTTT. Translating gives CASSLVLPGEAFF.